This T cell receptor (beta chain) stems from a study of Ad26.COV2.S vaccination and SARS-CoV-2 variants. General study findings and limits: The TCR breadth and depth analyses may have produced an underestimate of total T cell responses.

Sequencing was performed with immunoSEQ multiplex PCR; in TCRdb, only in-frame clones are kept and a portion is missing. The sample records 450,000 to 550,000 clones, 80% to 90% being singletons. Treatment meaning: some 20 received Ad26.COV2.S at low or high dose, single or two shots; roughly 5 received placebo; per-sample allocation not given. Following the first vaccine or placebo injection, samples were taken on day 63. This clone is a singleton in its sample. Its antigen is as yet unknown. The specimen comprised peripheral blood, sampled in a trial of Ad26.COV2.S vaccine versus placebo. The source of this sequence is a person between 18 and 65 years old who received the Ad26.COV2.S COVID-19 vaccine or a placebo.

The DNA for the CDR3 is TGTGCCAGCAGTTTATCCGGGACAGGGAACGAAAAACTGTTTTTT. Translation gives CASSLSGTGNEKLFF. The chain couples TRBV28 to TRBJ1-4; 9 nucleotides agree with TRBD1. This CDR3 spans 15 amino acids. Germline CDR1 reads MDHEN; CDR2 reads SYDVKM. V shed 1 base, J shed 8 bases, and the junction held 5 bases outside the gene matches.